The T cell receptor (beta chain) under discussion was sequenced for a study of T-cell memory formation after mild COVID-19. This clonotype was recorded many times. CDR1 SEHNR and CDR2 FQNEAQ come from the germline V gene (reference sequence). After removal of 5 bases from V and 2 bases from J, the junction contained 5 bases not matched to a gene. The CDR3 has 14 residues. One entry per CDR3 protein, called by TCRdb with MiXCR from the 5' RACE reads. The repertoire holds 140,000 or so distinct CDR3 sequences, with 6% as singletons. The receptor comes from an adult woman who had mild COVID-19 (a few samples of this study predate the infection). Cell type and time point are not known. The sequencing input was PBMCs or a T cell subset sorted from them (not recorded which). The chain links TRBV7-9 to TRBJ2-5; TRBD2 aligns across 7 bases. CDR3 nucleotide sequence: TGTGCCAGCAGCCGTAAGGGACTACAAGAGACCCAGTACTTC. Translated, it gives CASSRKGLQETQYF. The full variable domain, with the rest looked up from reference TRBV7-9 and TRBJ2-5, is DTGVSQNPRHKITKRGQNVTFRCDPISEHNRLYWYRQTLGQGPEFLTYFQNEAQLEKSRLLSDRFSAERPKGSFSTLEIQRTEQGDSAMYLCASSRKGLQETQYFGPGTRLLVL.